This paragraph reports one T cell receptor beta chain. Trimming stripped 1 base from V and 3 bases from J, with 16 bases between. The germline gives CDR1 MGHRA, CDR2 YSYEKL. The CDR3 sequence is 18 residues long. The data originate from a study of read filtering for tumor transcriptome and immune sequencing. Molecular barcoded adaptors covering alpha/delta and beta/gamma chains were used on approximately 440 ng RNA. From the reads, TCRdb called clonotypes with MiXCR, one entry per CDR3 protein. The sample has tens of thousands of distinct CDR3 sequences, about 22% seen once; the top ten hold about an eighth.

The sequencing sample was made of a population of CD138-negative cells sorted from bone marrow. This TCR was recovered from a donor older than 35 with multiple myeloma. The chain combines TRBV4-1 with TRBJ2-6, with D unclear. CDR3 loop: CASSQGRIQSVGANVLTF. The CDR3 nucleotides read TGCGCCAGCAGCCAAGGAAGGATACAGAGCGTTGGGGCCAACGTCCTGACTTTC.